The 20 T cell receptor beta chains given below trace back to one sample, sequenced in a study of T cell responses to AZD1222 COVID-19 vaccine. Assay used: immunoSEQ multiplex PCR; TCRdb lists only in-frame clones, some missing. The sample has some 170,000 clones; over 85% are singletons. Sequences were derived from peripheral blood, sampled on day 0 of AZD1222 vaccination. These receptors were obtained from an adult in good health.

The chain is built from TRBV4-1 and TRBJ1-1; D call uncertain. The V gene's germline CDR1 is MGHRA and CDR2 YSYEKL. This CDR3 is built from 15 residues. V shed 1 base and J shed 0 bases, with 9 bases lying between them. CDR3 coding DNA: TGCGCCAGCAGCCAAGGGGATTTCTTGAACACTGAAGCTTTCTTT. Its translation: CASSQGDFLNTEAFF.

The rearrangement links TRBV19 to TRBJ2-1; 16 bases agree with TRBD2. CDR1 and CDR2 (germline): LNHDA, SQIVND (reference sequence). There are 20 residues in the CDR3. After removal of 0 bases from V and 12 bases from J, the junction contained 17 bases not matched to a gene. CDR3 nucleotide sequence: TGTGCCAGTAGTATAGATTGGGCCGGGACTAGCGGGAGGGCCGTCGTTGGGCAGTTCTTC. Protein product: CASSIDWAGTSGRAVVGQFF.

This clone has just a few counts. The J gene is TRBJ2-7, the V gene TRBV5-1, with D possibly matching TRBD1 (6 bases). Trimming took off 0 bases at V and 4 bases at J, with 11 bases between the two ends. CDR1 SGHRS and CDR2 YFSETQ come from the germline V gene. The CDR3 consists of 14 residues. CDR3 region: CASSLDRARYEQYF. CDR3 DNA sequence: TGCGCCAGCAGCTTGGACAGGGCTAGATACGAGCAGTACTTC.

On this clone: This CDR3 is also generated by other DNA sequences in the sample. The chain uses TRBV12-3 or TRBV12-4 and TRBJ1-1; D call uncertain. This CDR3 is built from 13 residues. Deletions cut 6 bases from V and 1 base from J, with 9 bases between. In nucleotides, the CDR3 is TGTGCCAGCAGCCCCGACGGGAACACTGAAGCTTTCTTT. Translated, it gives CASSPDGNTEAFF.

This chain connects TRBV5-1 to TRBJ2-7; no clear D. The CDR3 runs 11 residues. V lost 3 bases and J 3 bases, leaving 4 bases between the germline ends. The germline V gene has CDR1 SGHRS and CDR2 YFSETQ. The CDR3 DNA is TGCGCCAGCAGCTCCCACTACGAGCAGTACTTC. It specifies CASSSHYEQYF.

V is TRBV29-1 and J is TRBJ1-2; D possibly corresponds to TRBD1 (5 bases). The CDR3 consists of 14 residues. Germline assignment: CDR1 SQVTM and CDR2 ANQGSEA. V was pared by 6 bases and J by 4 bases, with 18 bases between. CDR3 nucleotides: TGCAGCGTCTCTCCGGGGTCCGGGGGCTATGGCTACACCTTC. It specifies CSVSPGSGGYGYTF.

The CDR3 DNA reads TGTGCCAGCAGTTACCAGGGTGGGACTGAAGCTTTCTTT. Its translation is CASSYQGGTEAFF. The chain couples TRBV6-5 to TRBJ1-1; tentative D call: TRBD1 (5 bases). With 2 bases removed from V and 5 bases from J, the gap between germline ends came to 9 bases. Germline assignment: CDR1 MNHEY and CDR2 SVGAGI. The CDR3 is made up of 13 amino acids.

This sequence joins TRBV6-1 and TRBJ1-5; D unclear. In germline, CDR1 is MNHNS, CDR2 SASEGT. The V gene lost 1 base and the J gene lost 6 bases, with 13 bases spanning the gap. The CDR3 has 15 residues. CDR3 DNA sequence: TGTGCCAGCAGTGAAGGAACAAAAGAGGGTCAGCCCCAGCATTTT. This encodes CASSEGTKEGQPQHF.

The chain recombines TRBV5-4 with TRBJ1-4; no definite D call. CDR3 length: 14 residues. CDR1 SGHNT and CDR2 YYREEE come from the germline V gene (reference sequence). The ends were cut back, 5 bases at V and 0 bases at J, with 8 bases in the middle. CDR3 in amino acids: CASSTDATNEKLFF. Written as DNA, the CDR3 is TGTGCCAGCAGTACGGATGCAACTAATGAAAAACTGTTTTTT.

The chain recombines TRBV3-1 (or the pseudogene TRBV3-2) with TRBJ2-3, with TRBD2 matching over 13 bases. Looked up from germline, CDR1 is LGHDT and CDR2 is YNNKEL (reference sequence). The trim removed 0 bases at V and 4 bases at J, leaving 7 bases unmatched. The CDR3 extends over 18 amino acids. The CDR3 sequence: CASSQEGPLAGGPDTQYF. The CDR3 DNA follows: TGTGCCAGCAGCCAAGAGGGCCCACTAGCGGGAGGGCCAGATACGCAGTATTTT.

The chain joins TRBV6-1 to TRBJ1-1; D remains unclear. The CDR3 runs to 14 residues. Germline V lookup: CDR1 MNHNS, CDR2 SASEGT. Trimming removed 0 bases at V and 9 bases at J, with 14 bases between. As DNA, the CDR3 is TGTGCCAGCAGTGAAGCGGTGGCCCTTCAACAAGCTTTCTTT. It translates to CASSEAVALQQAFF.

The rearrangement links TRBV19 to TRBJ2-5, with a possible D match to TRBD1 (5 bases). Germline V gene data show CDR1 as LNHDA and CDR2 as SQIVND (reference sequence). The CDR3 runs to 14 residues. Trimming cost V 3 bases and J 4 bases, with 12 bases left between them. The DNA for the CDR3 is TGTGCCAGTAGTATCGGCCAGGGCCGAGAGACCCAGTACTTC. As protein: CASSIGQGRETQYF. Full variable domain (outside the CDR3, taken from reference TRBV19 and TRBJ2-5): DGGITQSPKYLFRKEGQNVTLSCEQNLNHDAMYWYRQDPGQGLRLIYYSQIVNDFQKGDIAEGYSVSREKKESFPLTVTSAQKNPTAFYLCASSIGQGRETQYFGPGTRLLVL.

V is TRBV5-6 and J is TRBJ2-7; tentative D call: TRBD1 (5 bases). This CDR3 region has 14 residues. V dropped 1 base and J dropped 0 bases, with 8 bases sitting between them. The germline gives CDR1 SGHDT, CDR2 YYEEEE. CDR3 sequence (DNA): TGTGCCAGCAGCTTGATCCAGGGCTCCTACGAGCAGTACTTC. It codes for CASSLIQGSYEQYF.

The rearrangement uses TRBV9 and TRBJ1-1, with D uncertain. V lost 0 bases, J lost 8 bases, and 14 bases lay in between. CDR1 SGDLS and CDR2 YYNGEE come from the germline V gene. This CDR3 has 14 amino acids. In DNA form, the CDR3 reads TGTGCCAGCAGCGTAGGAGGGCAGCAAAGAGAAGCTTTCTTT. It is translated as CASSVGGQQREAFF.

The V call is TRBV7-9, the J call TRBJ2-1, with 10 positions matching TRBD1. This CDR3 contains 15 residues. Looked up from germline, CDR1 is SEHNR and CDR2 is FQNEAQ (reference sequence). V shed 3 bases and J 6 bases; nucleotides not matched to a gene: 5. CDR3 residues: CASSLGTGARNEQFF. DNA for the CDR3: TGTGCCAGCAGCTTGGGGACAGGGGCGCGCAATGAGCAGTTCTTC. Full variable domain (rest looked up from reference TRBV7-9 and TRBJ2-1): DTGVSQNPRHKITKRGQNVTFRCDPISEHNRLYWYRQTLGQGPEFLTYFQNEAQLEKSRLLSDRFSAERPKGSFSTLEIQRTEQGDSAMYLCASSLGTGARNEQFFGPGTRLTVL.

This chain links TRBV10-3 with TRBJ2-1; TRBD1 might be the D (7 bases). V gave up 8 bases and J gave up 4 bases, with 18 bases separating them. The CDR3 loop spans 15 amino acids. Per the germline V gene, CDR1 is ENHRY and CDR2 is SYGVKD. This CDR3 reads CAIRGPGGIYNEQFF. The CDR3 bases are TGTGCCATCCGAGGGCCAGGGGGGATTTACAATGAGCAGTTCTTC.

Only one count was recorded for this clone. One junction end disagrees with the germline gene, perhaps due to a read error. This sequence joins TRBV19 and TRBJ2-1; D is perhaps TRBD1 or TRBD2 (6 bases each). The germline V gene encodes CDR1 LNHDA and CDR2 SQIVND (reference sequence). The CDR3 runs to 14 residues. The CDR3 DNA is TGTGCCAGTAGTATCTACAGGAGGGACAATGGGCAGTTCTTC. Its translation is CASSIYRRDNGQFF.

The chain has TRBV27 and TRBJ1-2; 11 bases map to TRBD1. Germline-derived CDR1 and CDR2 are MNHEY and SMNVEV (reference sequence). The CDR3 is 14 amino acids. With V trimmed by 6 bases and J by 7 bases, 7 bases remained unmatched. CDR3 DNA sequence: TGTGCCAGCAGCGGGACAGGGGGTCTCTCTGGCTACACCTTC. This gives the protein CASSGTGGLSGYTF.

The chain has TRBV5-1 and TRBJ1-1, with D maybe TRBD1 (5 bases). Trimming removed 3 bases from V and 4 bases from J, with 10 bases in between. Germline CDR1 is SGHRS and CDR2 is YFSETQ. CDR3 size: 13 residues. CDR3 region: CASSSQGSTEAFF. In nucleotides, the CDR3 is TGCGCCAGCAGCTCTCAGGGTTCCACTGAAGCTTTCTTT. Together with reference TRBV5-1 and TRBJ1-1, the CDR3 gives the full variable domain: KAGVTQTPRYLIKTRGQQVTLSCSPISGHRSVSWYQQTPGQGLQFLFEYFSETQRNKGNFPGRFSGRQFSNSRSEMNVSTLELGDSALYLCASSSQGSTEAFFGQGTRLTVV.

Turning to this clone: Other DNA variants within this sample encode the same CDR3. The chain uses TRBV15 and TRBJ2-7; TRBD1 matches 10 bases. Germline-derived CDR1 and CDR2 are LNHNV and YYDKDF (reference sequence). V lost 3 bases and J lost 0; bases outside the gene matches: 2. The CDR3 extends over 15 amino acids. This CDR3 is CATSRDRGSSYEQYF. The CDR3 coding sequence is TGTGCCACCAGCAGGGACAGGGGGAGCTCCTACGAGCAGTACTTC.